This is a list of T cell receptor beta chains from one sample in a study of blood T cell repertoires in COVID-19. Some clones are missing from TCRdb's copy, which holds only in-frame ones; the method was immunoSEQ multiplex PCR. The profile covers over 250,000 clones, with about four fifths appearing a single time and around 10% taken by the ten largest. Material for sequencing was peripheral blood. All receptors come from a woman in her 50s who had recovered from COVID-19. Each CDR3 is given with its conserved first and last residue. D genes are given only for firm matches. Clone sizes are given selectively: once, few, many, or a class where the clone is expanded.

clone_size d_call j_call v_call cdr3_nt cdr3_aa
. TRBD1 TRBJ2-1 TRBV7-3 TGTGCCAGCAGCCCGGACAGGGGGCACTTTAATGAGCAGTTCTTC CASSPDRGHFNEQFF
. TRBD1 TRBJ1-2 TRBV7-2 TGTGCCAGCAGCTTCCGACAGGGGGCGAATGGCTACACCTTC CASSFRQGANGYTF
. . TRBJ2-3 TRBV7-3 TGTGCCAGCAGCTCCCCGGGTGGCACAGATACGCAGTATTTT CASSSPGGTDTQYF
. . TRBJ1-1 TRBV5-4 TGTGCCAGCAGCTTTGAATGGGCGGGGACTGAAGCTTTCTTT CASSFEWAGTEAFF
. TRBD1 TRBJ2-3 TRBV5-1 TGCGCCAGCACCCAAGGGGTGACAGGGGGAAATACGCAGTATTTT CASTQGVTGGNTQYF
. TRBD2 TRBJ2-7 TRBV9 TGTGCCAGCAGCCCCCGGACTAGTCCCTACGAGCAGTACTTC CASSPRTSPYEQYF
once . TRBJ2-7 TRBV25-1 TGTGCCAGCACGGTGGAGATCGGGAGTAGAAAGTACTTC CASTVEIGSRKYF
. . TRBJ2-1 TRBV20-1 TGCAGTGCTAGTATACCCAGGGGAAACAATGAGCAGTTCTTC CSASIPRGNNEQFF
. . TRBJ2-6 TRBV19 TGTGCCAGTAGTCGGGGTGTCGGCTCTGGGGCCAACGTCCTGACTTTC CASSRGVGSGANVLTF
. TRBD1 TRBJ1-6 TRBV6-6 TGTGCCAGCATGGGCAGGGGGCCGTCGGTTCCCCTCCACTTT CASMGRGPSVPLHF
. . TRBJ1-6 TRBV5-1 TGCGCCAGCAGCTTGGAACATTCTAATTCACCCCTCCACTTT CASSLEHSNSPLHF
few TRBD1 TRBJ2-7 TRBV6-6 TGTGCCAGCAGTCCCCGACAGGGTTCGTGGGAGCAGTACTTC CASSPRQGSWEQYF
. . TRBJ1-6 TRBV7-2 TGTGCCAGCAGCTTAAGATCCGGGGATAGTTCACCCCTCCACTTT CASSLRSGDSSPLHF
. TRBD2 TRBJ2-1 TRBV27 TGTGCCAGCAGTCCTGGACTAGCGGGAGTCAATGAGCAGTTCTTC CASSPGLAGVNEQFF
many . TRBJ1-3 TRBV19 TGTGCCAGTAGACTATCGCTCTCTGGAAACACCATATATTTT CASRLSLSGNTIYF
. . TRBJ1-1 TRBV29-1 TGCAGCGCGCCCGGGGAAGCTTTCTTT CSAPGEAFF
. TRBD1 TRBJ1-1 TRBV12-3/TRBV12-4 TGTGCCAGCAGCCGACAGGGTGGGACTGAAGCTTTCTTT CASSRQGGTEAFF
. TRBD1 TRBJ1-1 TRBV5-5 TGTGCCAGCAGCTTGTCGGCAGGGGGACGAGCTTTCTTT CASSLSAGGRAFF
once . TRBJ1-4 TRBV21-1 TGTGCCAGCAGCAAAGCATGGGGACAAAGGGAATCAACTAATGAAAAACTGTTTTTT CASSKAWGQRESTNEKLFF
. . TRBJ1-2 TRBV7-9 TGTGCCAGCAGCTCGAGCTATGGCTACACCTTC CASSSSYGYTF
few TRBD2 TRBJ2-7 TRBV11-2 TGTGCCAGCAGCCGCCCGGGGGGTAGGTACGAGCAGTACTTC CASSRPGGRYEQYF
. TRBD2 TRBJ2-1 TRBV9 TGTGCCAGCAGCCCGGGACTAGCGGAGAATGAGCAGTTCTTC CASSPGLAENEQFF
few TRBD2 TRBJ2-5 TRBV29-1 TGCAGCGTCCAGAGACCGGGACTAGCGGGAGGAGAGACCCAGTACTTC CSVQRPGLAGGETQYF
. . TRBJ1-2 TRBV2 TGTGCCAGCAGTGAAAGGAGCTATGGCTACACCTTC CASSERSYGYTF
. . TRBJ1-2 TRBV5-5 TGTGCCAGCAGCTTCCCAGGGCGGTGGGGCTACACCTTC CASSFPGRWGYTF
. TRBD2 TRBJ2-3 TRBV5-1 TGCGCCAGCAGCTTGGCTGCTAGCGGGGGGCCTAGCACAGATACGCAGTATTTT CASSLAASGGPSTDTQYF
. . TRBJ2-2 TRBV27 TGTGCCAGCGCCAGGACAGGCGGGACCATACCGAACACCGGGGAGCTGTTTTTT CASARTGGTIPNTGELFF
. . TRBJ1-5 TRBV28 TGTGCCAGCAGTTTGGCGGAGCCCCAGCATTTT CASSLAEPQHF
once TRBD2 TRBJ2-1 TRBV19 TGTGCCAGTAGTATACATCCTGGGACTAGCTCCTACAATGAGCAGTTCTTC CASSIHPGTSSYNEQFF
. . TRBJ2-5 TRBV4-2 TGTGCCAGCAGCCCGCAGGGGGGCCGAGAGACCCAGTACTTC CASSPQGGRETQYF
once TRBD1 TRBJ2-5 TRBV28 TGTGCCAGCAGCAAGACAGGGGGGAATGACCAAGAGACCCAGTACTTC CASSKTGGNDQETQYF
. . TRBJ1-6 TRBV7-3 TGTGCCAGCAGCTACGGGCGGGGCTCACCCCTCCACTTT CASSYGRGSPLHF
. . TRBJ2-5 TRBV5-3 TGTGCCAGAAGCTTGAAGCAGGGTAAGAGGGAGACCCAGTACTTC CARSLKQGKRETQYF
. . TRBJ1-1 TRBV5-4 TGTGCCAGCAGCTCCCTTCGCGGAGAGGACACTGAAGCTTTCTTT CASSSLRGEDTEAFF
few . TRBJ2-1 TRBV12-3/TRBV12-4 TGTGCCAGCAGTTTTCGCAATGAGCAGTTCTTC CASSFRNEQFF
. TRBD1 TRBJ1-2 TRBV29-1 TGCAGCGTCTCGGGACAGGTTGATGGCTACACCTTC CSVSGQVDGYTF
. TRBD2 TRBJ2-3 TRBV4-3 TGCGCCAGCAGCCCCCGACTAGCGGGAGGGCTCGCTGGCACAGATACGCAGTATTTT CASSPRLAGGLAGTDTQYF
. TRBD2 TRBJ2-3 TRBV4-3 TGCGCCAGCAGCCAAGATCGAGCGGGAGAATACACAGATACGCAGTATTTT CASSQDRAGEYTDTQYF
. TRBD1 TRBJ1-1 TRBV7-2 TGTGCCAGCAGCGCCTACCGGGACAGCAACACTGAAGCTTTCTTT CASSAYRDSNTEAFF
. . TRBJ2-7 TRBV11-2 TGTGCCAGCAGCTTAGATAGCCCGAGGGAGCAGTACTTC CASSLDSPREQYF
. . TRBJ1-2 TRBV28 TGTGCCAGCAGTTCCCTCTACGCCTCTAGGGGTGGCTACACCTTC CASSSLYASRGGYTF
. . TRBJ1-3 TRBV4-3 TGCGCCAGCAGCCAAGGTCCTCTCAGTTCTTCTGGAAACACCATATATTTT CASSQGPLSSSGNTIYF
few . TRBJ2-1 TRBV4-3 TGCGCCAGCAGCCAAGAGTACAGGGCCTGGAATGAGCAGTTCTTC CASSQEYRAWNEQFF
. TRBD2 TRBJ2-5 TRBV7-2 TGTGCCAGCAGCTTAGGGTTAGCGGGGGGTGGGGAGACCCAGTACTTC CASSLGLAGGGETQYF
. TRBD2 TRBJ2-1 TRBV7-2 TGTGCCAGCAGCTCCTCTAGCGGGGCTTACAATGAGCAGTTCTTC CASSSSSGAYNEQFF
. . TRBJ1-1 TRBV3-1/TRBV3-2 TGTGCCAGCAGCATCGGAGGGGGGGCAATCACTGAAGCTTTCTTT CASSIGGGAITEAFF
many TRBD1 TRBJ1-5 TRBV19 TGTGCCAGTAGTATAGGTTGGAGGGGGCGAAGTAGCAATCAGCCCCAGCATTTT CASSIGWRGRSSNQPQHF
. . TRBJ1-2 TRBV5-1 TGCGCCAGCAGCTTGGACCGAGTGCGGGGCTACACCTTC CASSLDRVRGYTF
many . TRBJ1-5 TRBV21-1 TGTGCCAGCAGCAAAGCGCTTTGGGGCAGGGGATATAGCAATCAGCCCCAGCATTTT CASSKALWGRGYSNQPQHF
. TRBD1 TRBJ2-7 TRBV5-1 TGCGCCAGCAGCGCGTCGGGACAGGGCTACGAGCAGTACTTC CASSASGQGYEQYF
. TRBD1 TRBJ1-2 TRBV7-3 TGTGCCAGCAGCTTAAACAGGGGGCAGAAGGCCACCTTC CASSLNRGQKATF
. TRBD1 TRBJ2-3 TRBV5-1 TGCGCCAGCAGGGGACAGGGGGTCGGTACGCAGTATTTT CASRGQGVGTQYF
. TRBD2 TRBJ2-1 TRBV18 TGTGCCAGCTCTAAGGGAACTAGCGGGAGTCCCTACAATGAGCAGTTCTTC CASSKGTSGSPYNEQFF
. . TRBJ2-1 TRBV6-2/TRBV6-3 TGTGCCAGCAGTTCGGACTTGTTATACAATGAGCAGTTCTTC CASSSDLLYNEQFF
. . TRBJ1-6 TRBV4-3 TGCGCCAGCAGCCAAGAAGGGGGATATAATTCACCCCTCCACTTT CASSQEGGYNSPLHF